This TCR beta chain was retrieved from a study of spatial heterogeneity in lung cancer. Study-wide context: Strongly correlated with TCR transcript counts in tumor regions was a T cell module score, which was a transcriptional module score calculated from matched bulk RNA-seq. Raw reads showed each unique TCR and UMI combination turning up more than ten times on average. Regarding the study as a whole: Within tumors, counts of expanded alpha and beta TCRs tracked tumor mutation counts.

The CDR3 spans 14 residues. The germline V gene has CDR1 SGHRS and CDR2 YFSETQ. V lost 4 bases to trimming and J lost 8 bases; unmatched junction nucleotides: 9. Every cDNA TCR molecule received its own unique molecular identifier. Each CDR3 protein gets one entry after TCRdb re-called the 5' RACE reads with MiXCR. This table holds 5,500 to 9,000 distinct CDR3 sequences, about an eighth found once. Time point here: sample taken at primary tumor resection. Whole RNA was taken from tumor, nontumor lung or frozen PBMC; it was then sequenced unsorted. This clonotype was counted many times. Antigen: not known.

This chain connects TRBV5-1 to TRBJ2-1; TRBD2 matches at 7 bases. The input for sequencing was lung tumor tissue, taken at surgery. The receptor was isolated from a male donor with early-stage non-small cell lung cancer. Here the CDR3 reads CASSQEPGLHEQFF. The CDR3 nucleotides are TGCGCCAGCAGCCAAGAACCGGGACTACATGAGCAGTTCTTC.